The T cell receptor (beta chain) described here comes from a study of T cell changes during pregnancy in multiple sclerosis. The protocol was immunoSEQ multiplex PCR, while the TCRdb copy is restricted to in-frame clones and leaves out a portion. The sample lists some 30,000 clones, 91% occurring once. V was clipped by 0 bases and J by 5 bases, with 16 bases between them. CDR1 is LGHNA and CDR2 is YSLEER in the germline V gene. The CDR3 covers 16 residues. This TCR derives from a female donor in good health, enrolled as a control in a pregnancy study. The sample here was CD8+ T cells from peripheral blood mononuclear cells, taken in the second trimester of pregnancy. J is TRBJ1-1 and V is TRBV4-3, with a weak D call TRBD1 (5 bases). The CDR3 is CASSQDRGGAETEAFF. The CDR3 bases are TGCGCCAGCAGCCAAGATCGGGGAGGGGCAGAGACTGAAGCTTTCTTT.